The next 26 T cell receptor beta chains were all read from a single sample in a study of a mutant IDH1 vaccine in newly diagnosed glioma. Sample time point: baseline, week 1 (first vaccination visit). Treatment denoted: pre-vaccination baseline after standard-of-care therapy. TCRdb keeps only in-frame clones here, not all; method: immunoSEQ multiplex PCR. The sample yields tens of thousands of clones, around 85% seen once. Source: PBMCs, taken from a glioma patient treated with radiotherapy, temozolomide or both. These receptors were collected from a woman in her thirties or forties with glioma.

Here the CDR3 reads CASSQEPGGRINEQYF. As DNA, the CDR3 is TGCGCCAGCAGCCAAGAGCCTGGCGGGAGGATCAACGAGCAGTACTTC. The chain uses TRBV4-1 and TRBJ2-7; the match to TRBD2 covers 8 bases. Germline CDR1 is MGHRA and CDR2 is YSYEKL. V dropped 0 bases and J dropped 5; count of bases not matched to a gene: 9. The CDR3 spans 16 residues.

The V gene is TRBV4-1, the J gene TRBJ2-1; TRBD1 aligns across 7 bases. V shed 1 base, J shed 2 bases, and the junction held 8 bases outside the gene matches. CDR1 and CDR2 (germline): MGHRA, YSYEKL. CDR3 length equals 17 residues. CDR3 in DNA: TGCGCCAGCAGCCAAGCAGACAGGGCCAATACCTACAATGAGCAGTTCTTC. It is translated as CASSQADRANTYNEQFF.

The gene calls are TRBV4-1 and TRBJ1-4, with D possibly matching TRBD1 (5 bases). The germline V gene encodes CDR1 MGHRA and CDR2 YSYEKL. Trimming pared 4 bases from V and 8 bases from J, leaving 11 bases between. This CDR3 contains 13 residues. The chain's CDR3 is CASSPWGSEKLFF. CDR3 bases: TGCGCCAGCAGCCCCTGGGGGTCCGAAAAACTGTTTTTT.

The CDR3, as DNA: TGCGCCAGCAGCTTGGTCGACGAAACTATGAACACTGAAGCTTTCTTT. Its translation is CASSLVDETMNTEAFF. The chain has TRBV5-1 and TRBJ1-1; D call uncertain. This CDR3 is 16 amino acids long. V was cut by 0 bases and J by 0 bases, with 12 bases left in between. Germline assignment: CDR1 SGHRS and CDR2 YFSETQ.

The rearrangement uses TRBV7-8 and TRBJ2-7, with 7 bases identical to TRBD1. This CDR3 comprises 16 residues. V dropped 2 bases and J dropped 2; count of bases not matched to a gene: 9. Germline V gives CDR1 SGHVS, CDR2 FQNEAQ. The CDR3 DNA reads TGTGCCAGCAGCTTATTCCGGGACAGACCAACCTACGAGCAGTACTTC. This encodes CASSLFRDRPTYEQYF.

The V and J genes are TRBV15 and TRBJ1-5; 7 bases map to TRBD1. Germline-derived CDR1 and CDR2 are LNHNV and YYDKDF (reference sequence). J gave up 2 bases and V 3 bases, and 10 bases lay outside the gene matches. The CDR3 is made up of 17 amino acids. The CDR3 nucleotides read TGTGCCACCAGCAGCAGGGGGACCTTTACGGGCAATCAGCCCCAGCATTTT. It codes for CATSSRGTFTGNQPQHF.

The V and J genes are TRBV15 and TRBJ1-4; D perhaps matches TRBD1 (5 bases). V lost 3 bases to trimming and J lost 8 bases, with 16 bases between them. Germline loops: CDR1 LNHNV, CDR2 YYDKDF (reference sequence). There are 15 residues in the CDR3. CDR3 coding DNA: TGTGCCACCAGCAGCCCAGGGAGGGGTTCCGAAAAACTGTTTTTT. It codes for CATSSPGRGSEKLFF.

The chain uses TRBV5-1 and TRBJ2-7; 10 bases are shared with TRBD1. CDR1 and CDR2 from the germline V gene are SGHRS and YFSETQ. This CDR3 spans 16 amino acids. The junction had 9 bases not matched to a gene; V was cut back by 2 bases and J by 4 bases. CDR3 region: CASSLNAGTGVYEQYF. CDR3 nucleotides: TGCGCCAGCAGCTTAAACGCCGGGACAGGGGTTTACGAGCAGTACTTC.

The chain recombines TRBV5-4 with TRBJ2-3; 9 bases are a match to TRBD2. Germline loops: CDR1 SGHNT, CDR2 YYREEE (reference sequence). This CDR3 is built from 15 residues. The ends lost 4 bases at V and 0 bases at J; junction bases unmatched: 3. For the CDR3, the DNA is TGTGCCAGCAGCGCCGGGACTAGCAGCACAGATACGCAGTATTTT. Residues: CASSAGTSSTDTQYF.

The rearrangement uses TRBV19 and TRBJ2-6; a weak D match, TRBD1 (5 bases). The V end lost 9 bases, the J end lost 5 bases, and 26 bases lay between the germline ends. This CDR3 has 18 amino acids. CDR1 and CDR2 from the germline V gene are LNHDA and SQIVND (reference sequence). DNA for the CDR3: TGTGCCAGAGTTTCGTTTGGACAAATCACAAGTCGGGCCAACGTCCTGACTTTC. Translating it yields CARVSFGQITSRANVLTF.

This chain joins TRBV2 and TRBJ2-7; D remains ambiguous. From germline, CDR1 is SNHLY and CDR2 FYNNEI. V dropped 6 bases and J dropped 6 bases, with 15 bases sitting between them. The CDR3 runs 13 residues. The CDR3 region has the DNA TGTGCCAGCAGCCTTGCCCTGGGCGGCGAGCAGTACTTC. It yields the protein CASSLALGGEQYF.

The chain has TRBV6-5 and TRBJ2-3; D may match TRBD1 or TRBD2 (5 bases each). CDR1 and CDR2 from the germline V gene are MNHEY and SVGAGI. This CDR3 is 14 amino acids long. Between the trimmed V and J ends, which lost 4 bases and 6 bases, there was a span of 14 bases. The CDR3 DNA follows: TGTGCCAGCAGTTGGTCTAGCCGACAGGATACGCAGTATTTT. Amino acids: CASSWSSRQDTQYF.

This clone was detected once. The chain joins TRBV5-1 to TRBJ1-1, with D hard to call. The CDR3 is made up of 14 amino acids. CDR1 and CDR2 from the germline V gene are SGHRS and YFSETQ. The V end was cut by 1 base, the J end by 1 base, with 8 bases between. The CDR3 bases are TGCGCCAGCAGCTTGCCCGGTGGGAACACTGAAGCTTTCTTT. This sequence encodes CASSLPGGNTEAFF.

The rearrangement joins TRBV7-2 to TRBJ2-1; 13 bases map to TRBD2. The CDR3 contains 14 residues. The junction had 8 bases not matched to a gene; V was cut back by 5 bases and J by 13 bases. Germline CDR1 SGHTA, CDR2 FQGNSA. In DNA, the CDR3 is TGTGCCAGCAGCCAAACTAGCGGGGGGGCACAACAGTTCTTC. Translated: CASSQTSGGAQQFF.

A single count supports this clone. This chain links TRBV7-9 with TRBJ1-1; no reliable D call. This CDR3 is 14 amino acids long. Germline V CDR1 and CDR2: SEHNR, FQNEAQ (reference sequence). V gave up 2 bases and J gave up 5 bases, with 12 bases separating them. CDR3 sequence (DNA): TGTGCCAGCAGCTTATCGCAGGCCGGGACTGAAGCTTTCTTT. The encoded protein is CASSLSQAGTEAFF.

The DNA of the CDR3 is TGCGCCAGCAGCAACCCTGTCCAAGAGACCCAGTACTTC. Protein sequence: CASSNPVQETQYF. V usage is TRBV5-1 and J usage is TRBJ2-5, with unresolved D. Trimming stripped 4 bases from V and 1 base from J, with 8 bases between. Germline assignment: CDR1 SGHRS and CDR2 YFSETQ. This CDR3 spans 13 amino acids.

This chain joins TRBV4-3 and TRBJ1-1; no clear D. This CDR3 spans 16 amino acids. V dropped 1 base and J dropped 6 bases, with 18 bases sitting between them. Germline-derived CDR1 and CDR2 are LGHNA and YSLEER. CDR3 protein: CASSQVIRVGRAEAFF. CDR3 in DNA: TGCGCCAGCAGCCAAGTGATCCGCGTTGGGCGAGCTGAAGCTTTCTTT.

The V gene is TRBV5-1, the J gene TRBJ2-2; TRBD2 might be the D (5 bases). This CDR3 contains 15 residues. V was clipped by 8 bases and J by 0 bases, with 14 bases between them. CDR1 is SGHRS and CDR2 is YFSETQ in the germline V gene. CDR3 in amino acids: CASNLEDPNTGELFF. The CDR3 bases are TGCGCCAGTAATCTGGAGGACCCGAACACCGGGGAGCTGTTTTTT.

The chain links TRBV14 to TRBJ1-2; 10 bases map to TRBD1. CDR1 SGHDN and CDR2 FVKESK come from the germline V gene. V shed 3 bases, J shed 7 bases, and the junction held 5 bases outside the gene matches. The CDR3 totals 14 residues. CDR3 bases: TGTGCCAGCAGCCACTCGGGACAGGGGTCTGGCTACACCTTC. Translating it yields CASSHSGQGSGYTF. Together with reference TRBV14 and TRBJ1-2, the CDR3 gives the full variable domain: EAGVTQFPSHSVIEKGQTVTLRCDPISGHDNLYWYRRVMGKEIKFLLHFVKESKQDESGMPNNRFLAERTGGTYSTLKVQPAELEDSGVYFCASSHSGQGSGYTFGSGTRLTVV.

J is TRBJ2-5 and V is TRBV29-1, with D hard to call. CDR3 length: 12 amino acids. Germline V gene data show CDR1 as SQVTM and CDR2 as ANQGSEA. Deletions cut 5 bases from V and 4 bases from J, with 11 bases between. The CDR3 is CSVSGTGETQYF. The CDR3 nucleotides read TGCAGCGTTTCCGGAACGGGAGAGACCCAGTACTTC.

V and J are TRBV4-1 and TRBJ2-7; TRBD1 matches 9 bases. Germline V gene lookup returns CDR1 MGHRA and CDR2 YSYEKL. The ends lost 5 bases at V and 4 bases at J; junction bases unmatched: 6. The CDR3 extends over 14 amino acids. CDR3 nucleotide sequence: TGCGCCAGCAGCTACCGACAGGGGGATTACGAGCAGTACTTC. This gives the protein CASSYRQGDYEQYF.

The chain employs TRBV19 and TRBJ1-2; possibly TRBD1 for D (5 bases). This CDR3 comprises 14 residues. Trimming left V 7 bases short and J 1 base short, with 13 bases between. The germline gives CDR1 LNHDA, CDR2 SQIVND (reference sequence). The CDR3 protein is CASMMTEDNYGYTF. The CDR3 coding sequence is TGTGCCAGTATGATGACAGAAGATAACTATGGCTACACCTTC.

J is TRBJ2-7 and V is TRBV6-1; 7 nucleotides line up with TRBD1. Trimming removed 4 bases from V and 7 bases from J; junction bases left unmatched: 19. CDR1 and CDR2 (germline): MNHNS, SASEGT. This CDR3 has 17 amino acids. The CDR3 spells CASSGEPNRGRGREQYF. CDR3 nucleotide sequence: TGTGCCAGCAGTGGCGAACCGAACAGGGGTCGAGGACGGGAGCAGTACTTC.

This clone was counted a few times. J is TRBJ2-6 and V is TRBV4-3; D is possibly TRBD2 (6 bases). Deletions cut 3 bases from V and 1 base from J, with 10 bases between. CDR1 and CDR2 from the germline V gene are LGHNA and YSLEER. The CDR3 runs to 16 residues. This chain's CDR3 is CASSHLGGSGANVLTF. The CDR3 DNA follows: TGCGCCAGCAGCCATTTGGGGGGATCTGGGGCCAACGTCCTGACTTTC.

This clone appeared a single time. The J gene is TRBJ2-7, the V gene TRBV29-1; possibly TRBD1 or TRBD2 for D (8 bases each). Germline loops: CDR1 SQVTM, CDR2 ANQGSEA. Trimming cost V 7 bases and J 7 bases, with 20 bases left between them. This CDR3 has 13 residues. Written as DNA, the CDR3 is TGCAGCGGAGGGACAGGAACGGGAGGGGAGCAGTACTTC. It encodes CSGGTGTGGEQYF.

The genes are TRBV19 and TRBJ2-1; 8 nucleotides agree with TRBD2. The CDR3 length is 13 residues. The V gene end was trimmed by 7 bases and the J gene end by 7 bases; junction bases not matched to a gene: 6. Germline values: CDR1 LNHDA, CDR2 SQIVND (reference sequence). CDR3 protein: CASTRGGFNEQFF. The CDR3 DNA follows: TGTGCCAGTACCCGGGGGGGCTTTAATGAGCAGTTCTTC. Complete variable domain (other parts from reference TRBV19 and TRBJ2-1): DGGITQSPKYLFRKEGQNVTLSCEQNLNHDAMYWYRQDPGQGLRLIYYSQIVNDFQKGDIAEGYSVSREKKESFPLTVTSAQKNPTAFYLCASTRGGFNEQFFGPGTRLTVL.